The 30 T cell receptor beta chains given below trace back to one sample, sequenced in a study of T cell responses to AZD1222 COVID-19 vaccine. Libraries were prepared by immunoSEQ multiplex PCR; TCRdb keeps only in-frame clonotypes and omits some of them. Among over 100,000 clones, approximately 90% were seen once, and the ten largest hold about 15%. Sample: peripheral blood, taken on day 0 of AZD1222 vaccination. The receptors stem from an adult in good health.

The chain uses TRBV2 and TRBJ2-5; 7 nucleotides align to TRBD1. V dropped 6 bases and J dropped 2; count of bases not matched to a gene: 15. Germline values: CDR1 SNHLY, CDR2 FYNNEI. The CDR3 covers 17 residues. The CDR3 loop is CASSVNPAGTVQETQYF. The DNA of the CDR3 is TGTGCCAGCAGCGTAAACCCCGCCGGGACAGTTCAAGAGACCCAGTACTTC.

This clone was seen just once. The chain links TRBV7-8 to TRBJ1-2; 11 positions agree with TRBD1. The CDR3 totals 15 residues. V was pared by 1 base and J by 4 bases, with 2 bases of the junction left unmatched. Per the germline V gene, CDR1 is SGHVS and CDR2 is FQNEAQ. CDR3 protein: CASSLGGTGGYGYTF. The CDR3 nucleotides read TGTGCCAGCAGCTTAGGGGGGACAGGGGGCTATGGCTACACCTTC. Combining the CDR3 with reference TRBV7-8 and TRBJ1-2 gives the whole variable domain GAGVSQSPRYKVAKRGQDVALRCDPISGHVSLFWYQQALGQGPEFLTYFQNEAQLDKSGLPSDRFFAERPEGSVSTLKIQRTQQEDSAVYLCASSLGGTGGYGYTFGSGTRLTVV.

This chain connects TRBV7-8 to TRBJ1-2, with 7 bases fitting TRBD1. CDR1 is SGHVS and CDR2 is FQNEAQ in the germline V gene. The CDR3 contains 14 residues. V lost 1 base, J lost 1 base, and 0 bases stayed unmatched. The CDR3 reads CASSLDRGNYGYTF. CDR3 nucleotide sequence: TGTGCCAGCAGCTTAGACAGGGGTAACTATGGCTACACCTTC.

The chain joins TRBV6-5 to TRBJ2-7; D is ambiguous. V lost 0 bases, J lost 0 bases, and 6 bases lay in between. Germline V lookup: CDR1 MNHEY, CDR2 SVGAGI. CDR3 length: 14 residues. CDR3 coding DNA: TGTGCCAGCAGTTACTCGGACGGCTCCTACGAGCAGTACGTC. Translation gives CASSYSDGSYEQYV.

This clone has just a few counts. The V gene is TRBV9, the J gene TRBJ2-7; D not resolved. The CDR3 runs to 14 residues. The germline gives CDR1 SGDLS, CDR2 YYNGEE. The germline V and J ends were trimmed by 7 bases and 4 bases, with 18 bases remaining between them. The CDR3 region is CASGLDGHTYEQYF. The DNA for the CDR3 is TGTGCCAGCGGGCTGGACGGGCATACATACGAGCAGTACTTC. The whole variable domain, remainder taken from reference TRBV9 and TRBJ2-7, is DSGVTQTPKHLITATGQRVTLRCSPRSGDLSVYWYQQSLDQGLQFLIQYYNGEERAKGNILERFSAQQFPDLHSELNLSSLELGDSALYFCASGLDGHTYEQYFGPGTRLTVT.

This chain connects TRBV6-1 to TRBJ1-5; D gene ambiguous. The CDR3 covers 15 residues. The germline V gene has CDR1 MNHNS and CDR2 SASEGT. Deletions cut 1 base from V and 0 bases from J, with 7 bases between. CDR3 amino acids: CASSEGRTSNQPQHF. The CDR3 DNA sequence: TGTGCCAGCAGTGAAGGACGGACTAGCAATCAGCCCCAGCATTTT.

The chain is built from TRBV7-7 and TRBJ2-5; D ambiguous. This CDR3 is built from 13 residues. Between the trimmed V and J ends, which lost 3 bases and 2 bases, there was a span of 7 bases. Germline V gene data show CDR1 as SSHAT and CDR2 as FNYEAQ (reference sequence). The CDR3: CASSFALQETQYF. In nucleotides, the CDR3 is TGTGCCAGCAGCTTTGCCTTACAAGAGACCCAGTACTTC. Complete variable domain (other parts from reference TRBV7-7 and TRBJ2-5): GAGVSQSPRYKVTKRGQDVTLRCDPISSHATLYWYQQALGQGPEFLTYFNYEAQPDKSGLPSDRFSAERPEGSISTLTIQRTEQRDSAMYRCASSFALQETQYFGPGTRLLVL.

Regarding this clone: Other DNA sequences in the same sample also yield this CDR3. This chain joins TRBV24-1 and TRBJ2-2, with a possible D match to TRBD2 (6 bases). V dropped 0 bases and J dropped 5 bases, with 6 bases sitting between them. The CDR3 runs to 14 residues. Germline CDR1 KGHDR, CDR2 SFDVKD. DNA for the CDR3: TGTGCCACCAGTGATTTGGGAGGGACCGGGGAGCTGTTTTTT. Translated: CATSDLGGTGELFF.

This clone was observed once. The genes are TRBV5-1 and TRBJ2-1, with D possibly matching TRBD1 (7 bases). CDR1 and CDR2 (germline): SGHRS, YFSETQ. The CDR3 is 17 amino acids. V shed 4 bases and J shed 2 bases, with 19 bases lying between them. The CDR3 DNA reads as TGCGCCAGCAGCGGAGGGTCAGGGGGGATCGCCTACAATGAGCAGTTCTTC. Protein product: CASSGGSGGIAYNEQFF.

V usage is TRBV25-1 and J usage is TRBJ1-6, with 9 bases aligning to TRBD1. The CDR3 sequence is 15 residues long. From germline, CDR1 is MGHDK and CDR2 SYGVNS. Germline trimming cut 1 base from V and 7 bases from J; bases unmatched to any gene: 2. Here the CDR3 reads CASSESGTGNSPLHF. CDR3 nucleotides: TGTGCCAGCAGTGAATCAGGGACAGGGAATTCACCCCTCCACTTT.

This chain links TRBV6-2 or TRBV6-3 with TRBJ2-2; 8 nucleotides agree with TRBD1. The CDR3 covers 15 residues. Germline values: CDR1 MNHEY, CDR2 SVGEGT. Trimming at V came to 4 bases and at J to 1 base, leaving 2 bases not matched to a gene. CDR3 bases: TGTGCCAGCAGTTGGACAGGGTGGAACACCGGGGAGCTGTTTTTT. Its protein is CASSWTGWNTGELFF.

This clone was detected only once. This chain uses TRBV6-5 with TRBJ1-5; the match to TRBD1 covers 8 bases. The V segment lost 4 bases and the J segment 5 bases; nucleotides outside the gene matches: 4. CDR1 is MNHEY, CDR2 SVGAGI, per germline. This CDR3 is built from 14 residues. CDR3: CASSLQGDYQPQHF. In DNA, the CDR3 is TGTGCCAGCAGTTTACAGGGGGATTATCAGCCCCAGCATTTT.

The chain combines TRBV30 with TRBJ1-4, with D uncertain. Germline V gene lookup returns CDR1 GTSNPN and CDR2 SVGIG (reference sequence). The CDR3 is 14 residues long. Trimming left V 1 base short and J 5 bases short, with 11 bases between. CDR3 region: CAWSAFGRNEKLFF. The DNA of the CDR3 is TGTGCCTGGAGTGCTTTTGGGAGGAATGAAAAACTGTTTTTT.

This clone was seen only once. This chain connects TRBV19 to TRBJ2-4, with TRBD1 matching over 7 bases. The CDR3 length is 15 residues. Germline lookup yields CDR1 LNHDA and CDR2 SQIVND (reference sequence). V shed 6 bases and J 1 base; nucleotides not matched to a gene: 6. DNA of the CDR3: TGTGCCAGTAGGACCAGGGGGATGGCCAAAAACATTCAGTACTTC. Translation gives CASRTRGMAKNIQYF.

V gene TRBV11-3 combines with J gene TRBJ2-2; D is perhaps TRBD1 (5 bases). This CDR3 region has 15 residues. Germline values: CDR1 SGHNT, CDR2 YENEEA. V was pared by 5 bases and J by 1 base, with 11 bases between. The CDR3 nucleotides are TGTGCCAGCAGCCATTCCACAGGGAACACCGGGGAGCTGTTTTTT. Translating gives CASSHSTGNTGELFF.

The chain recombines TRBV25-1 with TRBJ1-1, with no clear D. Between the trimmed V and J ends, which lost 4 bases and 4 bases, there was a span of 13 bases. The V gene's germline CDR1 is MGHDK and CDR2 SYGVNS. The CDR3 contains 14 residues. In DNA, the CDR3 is TGTGCCAGCAGTGGAGGTGGGTCGGGCACTGAAGCTTTCTTT. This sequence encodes CASSGGGSGTEAFF.

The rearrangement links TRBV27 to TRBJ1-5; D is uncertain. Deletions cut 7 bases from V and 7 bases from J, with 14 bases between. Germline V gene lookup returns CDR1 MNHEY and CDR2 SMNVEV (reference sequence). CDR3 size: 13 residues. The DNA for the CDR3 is TGTGCCAGCACCGCCTCGGTGGGACAGCCCCAGCATTTT. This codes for CASTASVGQPQHF.

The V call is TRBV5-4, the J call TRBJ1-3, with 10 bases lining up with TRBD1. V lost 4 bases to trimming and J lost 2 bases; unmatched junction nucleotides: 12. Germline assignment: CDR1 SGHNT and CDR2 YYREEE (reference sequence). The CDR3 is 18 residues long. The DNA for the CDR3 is TGTGCCAGCAGCACAAACCGGGACAGGGGAGTCCCTGGAAACACCATATATTTT. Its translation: CASSTNRDRGVPGNTIYF.

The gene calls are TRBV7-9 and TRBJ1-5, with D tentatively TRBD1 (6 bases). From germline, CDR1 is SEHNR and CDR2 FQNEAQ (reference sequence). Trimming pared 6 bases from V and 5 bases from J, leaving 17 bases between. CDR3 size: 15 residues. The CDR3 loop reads CASSLDSPPHQPQHF. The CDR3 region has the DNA TGTGCCAGCAGTCTGGACAGTCCGCCCCATCAGCCCCAGCATTTT.

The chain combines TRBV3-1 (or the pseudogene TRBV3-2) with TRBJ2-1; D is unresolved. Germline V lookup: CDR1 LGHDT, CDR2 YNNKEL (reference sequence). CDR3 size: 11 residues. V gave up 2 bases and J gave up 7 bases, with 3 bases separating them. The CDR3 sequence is CASSQINEQFF. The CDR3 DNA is TGTGCCAGCAGCCAAATAAATGAGCAGTTCTTC.

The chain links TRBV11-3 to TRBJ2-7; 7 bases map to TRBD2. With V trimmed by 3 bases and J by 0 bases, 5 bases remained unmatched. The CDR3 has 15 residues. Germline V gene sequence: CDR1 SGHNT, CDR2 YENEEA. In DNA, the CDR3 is TGTGCCAGCAGCTTTGGGGGGGGGAGCTCCTACGAGCAGTACTTC. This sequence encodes CASSFGGGSSYEQYF.

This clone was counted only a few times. CDR3: CASSSDPRGGKNIQYF. As DNA, the CDR3 is TGTGCCAGCAGCTCCGACCCCCGGGGGGGAAAAAACATTCAGTACTTC. The chain carries TRBV7-2 and TRBJ2-4; TRBD2 matches at 8 bases. Losses at the gene ends were 4 bases for V and 4 bases for J; bases not matched to a gene: 9. This CDR3 region has 16 residues. Germline CDR1 SGHTA, CDR2 FQGNSA.

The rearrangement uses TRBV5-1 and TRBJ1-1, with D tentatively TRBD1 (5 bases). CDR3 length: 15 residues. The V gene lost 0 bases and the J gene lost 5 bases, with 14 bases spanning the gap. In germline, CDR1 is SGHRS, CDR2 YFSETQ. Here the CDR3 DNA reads TGCGCCAGCAGCTTGGATCAGGGTCCGCGGACTGAAGCTTTCTTT. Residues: CASSLDQGPRTEAFF.

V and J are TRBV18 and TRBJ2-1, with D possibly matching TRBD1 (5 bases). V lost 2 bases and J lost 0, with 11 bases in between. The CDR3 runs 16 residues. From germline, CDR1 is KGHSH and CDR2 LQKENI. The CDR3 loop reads CASSPGWQGSYNEQFF. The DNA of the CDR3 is TGTGCCAGCTCACCAGGGTGGCAGGGCTCCTACAATGAGCAGTTCTTC.

The CDR3 is CASSYRPGVPSYEQYF. DNA of the CDR3: TGTGCCAGCAGTTACCGGCCGGGGGTCCCCTCCTACGAGCAGTACTTC. The chain combines TRBV6-2 or TRBV6-3 with TRBJ2-7; maybe TRBD2 (6 bases). The V end was cut by 2 bases, the J end by 0 bases, with 14 bases between. Germline V lookup: CDR1 MNHEY, CDR2 SVGEGT. The CDR3 runs 16 residues.

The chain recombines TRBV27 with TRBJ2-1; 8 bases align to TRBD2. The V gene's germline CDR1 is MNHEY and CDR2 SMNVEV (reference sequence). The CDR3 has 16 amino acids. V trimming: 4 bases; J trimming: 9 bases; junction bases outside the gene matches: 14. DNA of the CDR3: TGTGCCAGCAGTTCCACCCCGGCGGGGGGAGGCGGTGAGCAGTTCTTC. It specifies CASSSTPAGGGGEQFF.

The CDR3 coding sequence is TGCGCCAGCAGCCATGACGGGGCTAGCACAGATACGCAGTATTTT. Residues: CASSHDGASTDTQYF. This chain connects TRBV5-1 to TRBJ2-3; TRBD1 or TRBD2 may be the D gene (5 bases each). The CDR3 spans 15 residues. Germline V CDR1 and CDR2: SGHRS, YFSETQ. V was clipped by 4 bases and J by 0 bases, with 12 bases between them.

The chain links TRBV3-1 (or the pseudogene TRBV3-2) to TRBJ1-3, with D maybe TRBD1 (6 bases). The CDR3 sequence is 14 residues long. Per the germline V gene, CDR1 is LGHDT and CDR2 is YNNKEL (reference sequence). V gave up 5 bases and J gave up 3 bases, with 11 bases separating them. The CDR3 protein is CASSAGTIGNTIYF. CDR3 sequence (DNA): TGTGCCAGCAGCGCCGGGACAATTGGAAACACCATATATTTT.

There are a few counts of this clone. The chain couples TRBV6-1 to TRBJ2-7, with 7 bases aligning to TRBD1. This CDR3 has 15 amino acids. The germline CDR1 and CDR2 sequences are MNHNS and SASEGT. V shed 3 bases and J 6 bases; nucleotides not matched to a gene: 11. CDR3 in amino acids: CASSDGNRGMGEQYV. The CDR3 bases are TGTGCCAGCAGTGACGGGAACAGGGGTATGGGCGAGCAGTACGTC.

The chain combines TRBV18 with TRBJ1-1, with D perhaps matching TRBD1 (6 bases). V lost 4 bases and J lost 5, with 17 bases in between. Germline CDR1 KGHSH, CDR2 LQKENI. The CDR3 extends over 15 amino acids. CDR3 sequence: CASSRPTGSGTEAFF. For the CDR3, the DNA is TGTGCCAGCTCACGACCCACAGGGAGTGGTACTGAAGCTTTCTTT.